The 8 T cell receptor beta chains below all came from one sample that was sequenced in a study of T cell responses to AZD1222 COVID-19 vaccine. The table came from immunoSEQ multiplex PCR; TCRdb's copy has only in-frame clones and leaves some out. Of fewer than 120,000 clones in the sample, around 93% were seen once. Here the sequenced sample was peripheral blood, taken on day 0 of AZD1222 vaccination. The receptors come from an adult in good health.

The V gene is TRBV27, the J gene TRBJ2-2; D remains ambiguous. This CDR3 spans 12 amino acids. The V end was cut by 5 bases, the J end by 5 bases, with 6 bases between. In germline, CDR1 is MNHEY, CDR2 SMNVEV (reference sequence). CDR3 DNA sequence: TGTGCCAGCAGTCCAGCGACCGGGGAGCTGTTTTTT. Translation: CASSPATGELFF.

The V gene is TRBV7-9, the J gene TRBJ1-1; 11 bases align to TRBD1. The CDR3 has 16 residues. Germline V CDR1 and CDR2: SEHNR, FQNEAQ (reference sequence). The ends lost 5 bases at V and 4 bases at J; junction bases unmatched: 9. Written as DNA, the CDR3 is TGTGCCAGCAGCCTCTTAGCCGGGACAGGGGGCACTGAAGCTTTCTTT. Protein product: CASSLLAGTGGTEAFF.

The V and J genes are TRBV18 and TRBJ1-5, with D tentatively TRBD1 (5 bases). V shed 3 bases and J shed 0 bases, with 18 bases lying between them. Germline values: CDR1 KGHSH, CDR2 LQKENI. This CDR3 has 18 amino acids. CDR3 sequence reads: CASSPLGRRGNSNQPQHF. Written as DNA, the CDR3 is TGTGCCAGCTCACCCCTTGGCAGGAGGGGAAATAGCAATCAGCCCCAGCATTTT. The full variable domain, in which reference TRBV18 and TRBJ1-5 provide the parts outside the CDR3, is NAGVMQNPRHLVRRRGQEARLRCSPMKGHSHVYWYRQLPEEGLKFMVYLQKENIIDESGMPKERFSAEFPKEGPSILRIQQVVRGDSAAYFCASSPLGRRGNSNQPQHFGDGTRLSIL.

This sequence joins TRBV6-5 and TRBJ1-2, with D perhaps TRBD1 (5 bases). This CDR3 has 14 residues. V was shortened by 5 bases and J by 8 bases, with 18 bases between the two germline ends. From germline, CDR1 is MNHEY and CDR2 SVGAGI. The CDR3 loop reads CASSPGDHRRGYTF. The CDR3 coding sequence is TGTGCCAGCAGTCCCGGGGACCACCGGAGGGGCTACACCTTC.

This clone has only one observation. The chain links TRBV30 to TRBJ2-7; D remains unclear. With 4 bases removed from V and 6 bases from J, the gap between germline ends came to 22 bases. This CDR3 contains 15 residues. CDR1 is GTSNPN and CDR2 is SVGIG in the germline V gene (reference sequence). The CDR3 coding sequence is TGTGCCTGGACCTCAACCGGGTCCTCGTCCCGCGAGCAGTACTTC. Amino acid sequence: CAWTSTGSSSREQYF. Supplemented by reference TRBV30 and TRBJ2-7, the full variable domain reads SQTIHQWPATLVQPVGSPLSLECTVEGTSNPNLYWYRQAAGRGLQLLFYSVGIGQISSEVPQNLSASRPQDRQFILSSKKLLLSDSGFYLCAWTSTGSSSREQYFGPGTRLTVT.

The V call is TRBV6-6, the J call TRBJ2-2; 7 bases agree with TRBD1. The V gene end was trimmed by 8 bases and the J gene end by 1 base; junction bases not matched to a gene: 7. The CDR3 has 15 amino acids. Per germline, CDR1 MNHNY and CDR2 SVGAGI (reference sequence). DNA for the CDR3: TGTGCCAGCGTGTCAAACAGGGGGAACACCGGGGAGCTGTTTTTT. Translating gives CASVSNRGNTGELFF.

This chain connects TRBV7-6 to TRBJ1-6; no clear D. This CDR3 spans 14 amino acids. Germline V lookup: CDR1 SGHVS, CDR2 FNYEAQ. V lost 5 bases, J lost 6 bases, and 11 bases lay in between. As DNA, the CDR3 is TGTGCCAGCAGCCGAGACGGCTTTAATTCACCCCTCCACTTT. Its protein is CASSRDGFNSPLHF.

The chain links TRBV6-4 to TRBJ1-5, with no clear D. Per the germline V gene, CDR1 is MRHNA and CDR2 is SNTAGT. This CDR3 spans 16 amino acids. V was clipped by 6 bases and J by 7 bases, with 22 bases between them. In nucleotides, the CDR3 is TGTGCCAGCAGATTGGGTTGGACGATAGTGTGGCAGCCCCAGCATTTT. This encodes CASRLGWTIVWQPQHF.